The 29 T cell receptor beta chains below come from one sample, sequenced in a study of blood T cell repertoires in COVID-19. TCRdb keeps only in-frame clones here, not all; method: immunoSEQ multiplex PCR. The profile shows some 70,000 clones, 84% of them singletons. Source material: peripheral blood. These receptors were obtained from a man aged 45-65 years with COVID-19, enrolled during active disease.

The chain carries TRBV23-1 and TRBJ2-1; possible D gene TRBD1, 6 bases. TRBV23-1 is treated as an ORF (open reading frame) with a function not yet certain. V lost 7 bases and J lost 4, with 17 bases in between. The CDR3 extends over 15 amino acids. The CDR3: CASTLLPDRYNEQFF. DNA of the CDR3: TGCGCCAGCACCCTATTGCCGGACAGATACAATGAGCAGTTCTTC.

The gene calls are TRBV5-1 and TRBJ1-2; 7 bases are a match to TRBD1. The junction had 13 bases not matched to a gene; V was cut back by 4 bases and J by 7 bases. The CDR3 has 15 residues. CDR1 is SGHRS and CDR2 is YFSETQ in the germline V gene. CDR3 bases: TGCGCCAGCAGCGGGGGGACAGACCTTACGGGTGGCTACACCTTC. Protein product: CASSGGTDLTGGYTF.

The V gene is TRBV6-6, the J gene TRBJ2-1; D ambiguous. The CDR3 spans 11 residues. The germline V gene encodes CDR1 MNHNY and CDR2 SVGAGI (reference sequence). Trimming took off 0 bases at V and 9 bases at J, with 3 bases between the two ends. The DNA of the CDR3 is TGTGCCAGCAGTTACTCGGCTGAGCAGTTCTTC. Translated, it gives CASSYSAEQFF.

CDR3: CASSEQGHQPQHF. CDR3 nucleotides: TGTGCCAGTTCCGAACAGGGGCATCAGCCCCAGCATTTT. The rearrangement uses TRBV18 and TRBJ1-5; 7 bases align to TRBD1. The V gene's germline CDR1 is KGHSH and CDR2 LQKENI. V shed 9 bases, J shed 5 bases, and the junction held 7 bases outside the gene matches. The CDR3 is made up of 13 amino acids.

This chain links TRBV5-6 with TRBJ2-3, with TRBD1 identical over 8 bases. The CDR3 covers 15 residues. CDR1 is SGHDT, CDR2 YYEEEE, per germline. V shed 2 bases, J shed 7 bases, and the junction held 9 bases outside the gene matches. The CDR3 nucleotides read TGTGCCAGCAGCTTCGGACAGGGAATGACCAATACGCAGTATTTT. It specifies CASSFGQGMTNTQYF.

This clone was counted between two and nine times. The V gene is TRBV6-5, the J gene TRBJ2-2; D perhaps matches TRBD1 (6 bases). Trimming took off 6 bases at V and 8 bases at J, with 19 bases between the two ends. The CDR3 sequence is 15 residues long. CDR1 and CDR2 (germline): MNHEY, SVGAGI. CDR3 DNA sequence: TGTGCCAGCAGGGACAGACAGCTATTGGGGGGGGAGCTGTTTTTT. Protein: CASRDRQLLGGELFF.

V usage is TRBV5-8 and J usage is TRBJ1-6; 8 bases map to TRBD1. The CDR3 runs to 15 residues. Germline CDR1 is SGHTS and CDR2 is YDEGEE. The V and J ends lost 4 bases and 2 bases, in that order; junction bases with no gene match: 2. The CDR3 protein is CASSPGQAYNSPLHF. Written as DNA, the CDR3 is TGTGCCAGCAGCCCGGGACAGGCCTATAATTCACCCCTCCACTTT.

The rearrangement links TRBV5-1 to TRBJ1-4; 8 nucleotides align to TRBD1. Per the germline V gene, CDR1 is SGHRS and CDR2 is YFSETQ. Trimming cost V 6 bases and J 2 bases; bases outside gene matches: 3. The CDR3 sequence is 14 residues long. CDR3 nucleotides: TGCGCCAGCACCAGACAGGGGACTAATGAAAAACTGTTTTTT. Encoded protein: CASTRQGTNEKLFF.

The rearrangement uses TRBV5-1 and TRBJ2-5, with TRBD2 identical over 7 bases. Germline V CDR1 and CDR2: SGHRS, YFSETQ. The CDR3 has 15 amino acids. V lost 4 bases, J lost 7 bases, and 13 bases stayed unmatched. The CDR3 DNA reads TGCGCCAGCAGCAAGGACGGACTAGTGGGGAGGACCCAGTACTTC. It translates to CASSKDGLVGRTQYF.

V and J are TRBV7-9 and TRBJ2-3; 7 bases are shared with TRBD2. The CDR3 loop spans 12 amino acids. Germline V CDR1 and CDR2: SEHNR, FQNEAQ (reference sequence). V was clipped by 5 bases and J by 10 bases; unmatched bases: 6. The DNA of the CDR3 is TGTGCCAGCAGCCCCGGACTAGTGGCGCAGTATTTT. This translates into CASSPGLVAQYF.

The chain has TRBV19 and TRBJ1-1; a weak D match, TRBD1 (5 bases). CDR1 and CDR2 (germline): LNHDA, SQIVND (reference sequence). V was trimmed by 4 bases and J by 4 bases, leaving 16 bases between them. The CDR3 contains 15 residues. In nucleotides, the CDR3 is TGTGCCAGTAGTAGTACGGACAACCGATTCACTGAAGCTTTCTTT. This sequence encodes CASSSTDNRFTEAFF. Filled out from reference TRBV19 and TRBJ1-1, the complete variable domain reads DGGITQSPKYLFRKEGQNVTLSCEQNLNHDAMYWYRQDPGQGLRLIYYSQIVNDFQKGDIAEGYSVSREKKESFPLTVTSAQKNPTAFYLCASSSTDNRFTEAFFGQGTRLTVV.

The J gene is TRBJ2-2, the V gene TRBV4-3; D gene ambiguous. This CDR3 contains 15 residues. Germline V gives CDR1 LGHNA, CDR2 YSLEER. Between the trimmed V and J ends, which lost 0 bases and 1 base, there was a span of 6 bases. CDR3 loop: CASSQEARNTGELFF. The CDR3 nucleotides read TGCGCCAGCAGCCAAGAAGCTAGGAACACCGGGGAGCTGTTTTTT.

V is TRBV7-6 and J is TRBJ2-1; TRBD2 matches 8 bases. The CDR3 is 16 residues long. V was pared by 5 bases and J by 5 bases, with 11 bases of the junction left unmatched. Germline V gene data show CDR1 as SGHVS and CDR2 as FNYEAQ. The DNA of the CDR3 is TGTGCCAGCAGCCACCTTCGGGGGGGCCGGGACAATGAGCAGTTCTTC. Its translation is CASSHLRGGRDNEQFF. Drawing the rest from reference TRBV7-6 and TRBJ2-1, the complete variable domain is GAGVSQSPRYKVTKRGQDVALRCDPISGHVSLYWYRQALGQGPEFLTYFNYEAQQDKSGLPNDRFSAERPEGSISTLTIQRTEQRDSAMYRCASSHLRGGRDNEQFFGPGTRLTVL.

The chain is built from TRBV5-6 and TRBJ2-7; 8 bases are a match to TRBD1. The CDR3 totals 13 residues. V lost 4 bases, J lost 7 bases, and 7 bases stayed unmatched. The germline V gene has CDR1 SGHDT and CDR2 YYEEEE. The DNA for the CDR3 is TGTGCCAGCAGCCCGGACAGGGTTGGTGAGCAGTACTTC. It translates to CASSPDRVGEQYF.

V usage is TRBV6-5 and J usage is TRBJ1-2, with 9 positions matching TRBD1. V was clipped by 6 bases and J by 5 bases; unmatched bases: 7. The CDR3 length is 14 residues. Germline lookup yields CDR1 MNHEY and CDR2 SVGAGI. CDR3 sequence (DNA): TGTGCCAGCAGGACAGGGGGGGGAATATATGGCTACACCTTC. Translated, it gives CASRTGGGIYGYTF.

The chain carries TRBV7-9 and TRBJ1-2; 8 nucleotides agree with TRBD1. With 1 base clipped from V and 4 bases from J, the junction kept 5 bases outside the gene matches. Germline V lookup: CDR1 SEHNR, CDR2 FQNEAQ (reference sequence). This CDR3 comprises 15 residues. CDR3 sequence reads: CASSLVETGVYGYTF. The CDR3 DNA follows: TGTGCCAGCAGCTTAGTGGAGACAGGGGTCTATGGCTACACCTTC.

The chain joins TRBV4-2 to TRBJ1-2, with 9 bases identical to TRBD1. The CDR3 totals 15 residues. The ends lost 2 bases at V and 7 bases at J; junction bases unmatched: 8. Per germline, CDR1 LGHNA and CDR2 YNFKEQ. The CDR3 here is CASSQTPGQGVGYTF. The DNA of the CDR3 is TGTGCCAGCAGCCAAACTCCGGGACAGGGAGTTGGCTACACCTTC.

This clone was seen a handful of times. CDR3 bases: TGTGCCAGCAGCTTAGAGGGATTTAGGGGTGAAGCTTTCTTT. Its translation: CASSLEGFRGEAFF. The chain is built from TRBV7-9 and TRBJ1-1, with D possibly matching TRBD1 (5 bases). V dropped 1 base and J dropped 7 bases, with 13 bases sitting between them. The CDR3 length is 14 residues. Germline assignment: CDR1 SEHNR and CDR2 FQNEAQ (reference sequence).

This sequence joins TRBV12-5 and TRBJ2-3; 9 positions agree with TRBD2. The length of the CDR3 is 16 residues. Germline assignment: CDR1 LGHNT and CDR2 FRNRAP. Trimming removed 0 bases from V and 5 bases from J; junction bases left unmatched: 6. The CDR3 nucleotides read TGTGCTAGTGGTTTGGTACGCGGGGGGGCGGTAGATACGCAGTATTTT. This gives the protein CASGLVRGGAVDTQYF.

The chain links TRBV6-5 to TRBJ1-1; no firm D call. The ends were cut back, 0 bases at V and 2 bases at J, with 4 bases in the middle. The CDR3 totals 13 residues. The V gene's germline CDR1 is MNHEY and CDR2 SVGAGI. This CDR3 reads CASSYSRNTEAFF. In nucleotides, the CDR3 is TGTGCCAGCAGTTACTCGAGAAACACTGAAGCTTTCTTT.

This clone was recorded at least ten times. V and J are TRBV7-9 and TRBJ2-7, with D possibly being TRBD2 (7 bases). Germline V gene data show CDR1 as SEHNR and CDR2 as FQNEAQ (reference sequence). V was shortened by 2 bases and J by 6 bases, with 14 bases between the two germline ends. This CDR3 has 14 residues. The DNA of the CDR3 is TGTGCCAGCAGCTTAAGTCTGGGAGGGGGCGAGCAGTACTTC. Protein sequence: CASSLSLGGGEQYF.

The gene calls are TRBV5-1 and TRBJ1-4, with D maybe TRBD1 (5 bases). The germline V gene encodes CDR1 SGHRS and CDR2 YFSETQ. The V end lost 6 bases, the J end lost 0 bases, and 9 bases lay between the germline ends. This CDR3 comprises 14 residues. CDR3 region: CASTPTATNEKLFF. The CDR3, as DNA: TGCGCCAGCACGCCGACAGCAACTAATGAAAAACTGTTTTTT.

The rearrangement joins TRBV6-5 to TRBJ2-7, with 9 positions matching TRBD2. Germline V gives CDR1 MNHEY, CDR2 SVGAGI. Trimming cost V 7 bases and J 5 bases; bases outside gene matches: 12. CDR3 size: 15 residues. The CDR3 nucleotides read TGTGCCAGCATGAGGGACGGGACTAGCTCTAACGAGCAGTACTTC. Translation gives CASMRDGTSSNEQYF.

The chain links TRBV20-1 to TRBJ2-7, with D possibly TRBD1 on 5 matching bases. V lost 3 bases, J lost 4 bases, and 16 bases lay in between. Germline CDR1 DFQATT, CDR2 SNEGSKA (reference sequence). The CDR3 runs 14 residues. The chain's CDR3 is CSASGRRDTYEQYF. In nucleotides, the CDR3 is TGCAGTGCTAGTGGGCGCAGGGATACGTACGAGCAGTACTTC.

The chain uses TRBV11-3 and TRBJ2-3; 13 bases agree with TRBD2. There are 15 residues in the CDR3. Germline trimming cut 5 bases from V and 4 bases from J; bases unmatched to any gene: 3. CDR1 and CDR2 (germline): SGHNT, YENEEA. CDR3 amino acids: CASSKTSGGADTQYF. The CDR3 DNA follows: TGTGCCAGCAGCAAAACTAGCGGGGGGGCAGATACGCAGTATTTT.

The genes are TRBV4-1 and TRBJ2-7, with TRBD1 matching 7 bases. Trimming took 3 bases from V and 0 from J; bases not matched to a gene: 8. The CDR3 has 16 residues. CDR1 and CDR2 (germline): MGHRA, YSYEKL. CDR3 sequence: CASSHADRALSYEQYF. CDR3 sequence (DNA): TGCGCCAGCAGCCACGCAGACAGGGCCCTCTCCTACGAGCAGTACTTC.

V gene TRBV28 combines with J gene TRBJ2-7, with 9 positions matching TRBD1. The germline V gene encodes CDR1 MDHEN and CDR2 SYDVKM. CDR3 length: 14 residues. Trimming cost V 7 bases and J 4 bases; bases outside gene matches: 8. The CDR3 DNA sequence: TGTGCCAGCAACTCACAGGGGGCGTTTTACGAGCAGTACTTC. This codes for CASNSQGAFYEQYF.

V usage is TRBV5-1 and J usage is TRBJ2-3, with 8 bases matching TRBD1. V trimming: 2 bases; J trimming: 3 bases; junction bases outside the gene matches: 5. The V gene's germline CDR1 is SGHRS and CDR2 YFSETQ. The CDR3 runs to 15 residues. In DNA, the CDR3 is TGCGCCAGCAGCTTCAGGGGGCCAAATACAGATACGCAGTATTTT. Encoded protein: CASSFRGPNTDTQYF. Full variable domain (missing parts from reference TRBV5-1 and TRBJ2-3): KAGVTQTPRYLIKTRGQQVTLSCSPISGHRSVSWYQQTPGQGLQFLFEYFSETQRNKGNFPGRFSGRQFSNSRSEMNVSTLELGDSALYLCASSFRGPNTDTQYFGPGTRLTVL.

V usage is TRBV12-3 or TRBV12-4 and J usage is TRBJ1-1, with D perhaps matching TRBD1 (6 bases). This CDR3 is 12 amino acids long. Trimming stripped 10 bases from V and 4 bases from J, with 13 bases between. The CDR3, as DNA: TGTGCCACCCTGCCAGGGGCCACTGAAGCTTTCTTT. Translating it yields CATLPGATEAFF.